Listed below are T cell receptor beta chains from one sample, sequenced in a study of post-analysis software for immune sequencing data. A single record per CDR3 protein comes from TCRdb applying MiXCR to the PCR reads. The sample shows hundreds of thousands of distinct CDR3 sequences, less than 45% of them seen only once. The sequencing input was blood. These receptors all stem from a girl between 5 and 17 years old with multiple sclerosis. Both conserved end residues are part of each CDR3. Each record gives: clone size, V gene, J gene, CDR3 length, D gene, CDR3 protein, CDR3 DNA. A D gene is named only where the DNA matches it firmly. The listing skips clone size in some rows; elsewhere it reads once, few, many or a size class.

few	TRBV24-1	TRBJ2-7	13	.	CATSDGGSYEQYF	TGTGCCACCAGTGATGGAGGCTCCTACGAGCAGTACTTC
.	TRBV5-1	TRBJ2-7	14	.	CASSLDSFLYEQYF	TGCGCCAGCAGCTTGGACTCGTTTCTCTACGAGCAGTACTTC
once	TRBV28	TRBJ1-2	13	.	CASCMYRAGGYTF	TGTGCCAGCTGTATGTACAGGGCGGGAGGCTACACCTTC
many	TRBV20-1	TRBJ1-2	12	TRBD1	CSARDRGYGYTF	TGCAGTGCCCGAGACAGGGGTTATGGCTACACCTTC
few	TRBV28	TRBJ2-5	12	.	CASREGVETQYF	TGTGCCAGCAGGGAAGGCGTGGAGACCCAGTACTTC
.	TRBV7-9	TRBJ1-4	15	TRBD1	CASSLADRANEKLFF	TGTGCCAGCAGCTTAGCGGACAGGGCGAATGAAAAACTGTTTTTT
.	TRBV2	TRBJ2-3	14	.	CASTWLKGGDTQYF	TGTGCCAGCACTTGGCTGAAGGGCGGCGATACGCAGTATTTT
few	TRBV20-1	TRBJ1-4	13	TRBD1	CSARVGTGEKLFF	TGCAGTGCTAGAGTGGGGACAGGTGAAAAACTGTTTTTT
.	TRBV20-1	TRBJ2-3	16	.	CSARDQRARITDTQYF	TGCAGTGCTAGAGATCAGAGGGCGAGGATCACAGATACGCAGTATTTT
few	TRBV5-1	TRBJ2-7	18	TRBD2	CASSVGLAGGDLSYEQYF	TGCGCCAGCAGCGTAGGACTAGCGGGAGGCGACCTCTCCTACGAGCAGTACTTC
once	TRBV5-1	TRBJ2-2	17	TRBD2	CASSLGPSGPSTGELFF	TGCGCCAGCAGCTTGGGTCCTAGCGGGCCGTCCACCGGGGAGCTGTTTTTT
few	TRBV4-1	TRBJ2-1	16	TRBD2	CASSQVLAGVKMRQFF	TGCGCCAGCAGCCAAGTACTAGCGGGCGTGAAAATGAGGCAGTTCTTC
.	TRBV7-3	TRBJ2-1	16	.	CASSLKPAGTYNEQFF	TGTGCCAGCAGCTTAAAACCAGCGGGCACCTACAATGAGCAGTTCTTC
many	TRBV20-1	TRBJ2-7	16	TRBD2	CSARDLAGAIAYEQYF	TGCAGTGCTAGAGATCTAGCGGGGGCTATCGCCTACGAGCAGTACTTC
.	TRBV18	TRBJ2-7	14	TRBD1	CASSPSGGVYEQYF	TGTGCCAGCTCACCATCAGGGGGAGTGTACGAGCAGTACTTC
.	TRBV29-1	TRBJ2-7	15	TRBD2	CSVAMGGTSVDEQYF	TGCAGCGTCGCCATGGGGGGGACTAGCGTAGACGAGCAGTACTTC
.	TRBV21-1	TRBJ2-5	16	.	CASSGHRQGKAETQYF	TGTGCCAGCAGCGGCCACCGACAGGGTAAAGCAGAGACCCAGTACTTC
few	TRBV6-5	TRBJ1-2	18	.	CASSYRSGGYVKNYGYTF	TGTGCCAGCAGTTACAGAAGTGGGGGGTATGTTAAGAACTATGGCTACACCTTC
.	TRBV5-1	TRBJ2-7	14	TRBD1	CASSGGTGTYEQYF	TGCGCCAGCAGCGGGGGGACAGGAACCTACGAGCAGTACTTC
.	TRBV2	TRBJ2-7	15	.	CASKARREFSYEQYF	TGTGCCAGCAAGGCGAGGCGGGAATTTTCCTACGAGCAGTACTTC
few	TRBV4-1	TRBJ2-5	16	TRBD2	CASSQALAEGQETQYF	TGCGCCAGCAGCCAAGCTCTAGCGGAGGGCCAAGAGACCCAGTACTTC
.	TRBV25-1	TRBJ2-7	13	.	CASSKPQSYEQYF	TGTGCCAGCAGTAAGCCCCAGTCCTACGAGCAGTACTTC
once	TRBV13	TRBJ1-2	15	TRBD1	CASSSRTGTDYGYTF	TGTGCCAGCAGCTCGCGGACAGGGACCGACTATGGCTACACCTTC
.	TRBV6-2/TRBV6-3	TRBJ2-6	13	.	CASTPDGANVLTF	TGTGCCAGCACCCCTGATGGGGCCAACGTCCTGACTTTC
few	TRBV11-2	TRBJ2-7	17	TRBD2	CASSSRAPGLADYEQYF	TGTGCCAGCAGCTCACGAGCGCCGGGGCTAGCGGACTACGAGCAGTACTTC
few	TRBV5-6	TRBJ2-4	15	TRBD2	CASSPAGSQINIQYF	TGTGCCAGCAGCCCAGCGGGAAGCCAGATCAACATTCAGTACTTC
.	TRBV15	TRBJ1-1	16	TRBD1	CATSRGDRGLRTEAFF	TGTGCCACCAGCAGAGGTGACAGGGGGCTAAGAACTGAAGCTTTCTTT
.	TRBV7-3	TRBJ1-1	14	.	CASSSRHRSTEAFF	TGTGCCAGCAGCTCGAGACACCGGTCCACTGAAGCTTTCTTT
.	TRBV29-1	TRBJ2-1	13	TRBD2	CSVAPGLANEQFF	TGCAGCGTGGCTCCGGGACTAGCCAATGAGCAGTTCTTC
.	TRBV7-3	TRBJ2-1	15	TRBD1	CASSPPGQKGNEQFF	TGTGCCAGCAGCCCTCCGGGACAGAAGGGAAATGAGCAGTTCTTC
.	TRBV20-1	TRBJ1-1	15	.	CSATRPRDRNTEAFF	TGCAGTGCTACCCGCCCCCGCGACAGGAACACTGAAGCTTTCTTT
.	TRBV4-1	TRBJ1-1	14	.	CASSQVGDNTEAFF	TGCGCCAGCAGCCAAGTCGGGGACAACACTGAAGCTTTCTTT
.	TRBV12-5	TRBJ2-2	12	.	CASGLMPGELFF	TGTGCTAGTGGTTTGATGCCCGGGGAGCTGTTTTTT
.	TRBV28	TRBJ1-6	17	TRBD1	CASSFSRQGTIHSPLHF	TGTGCCAGCAGTTTCTCGCGACAGGGGACGATACATTCACCCCTCCACTTT
.	TRBV20-1	TRBJ2-1	14	.	CSARGDSSYDEQFF	TGCAGTGCTAGAGGGGACTCCTCCTACGATGAGCAGTTCTTC
.	TRBV15	TRBJ2-1	15	TRBD2	CATSRDMGGVNEQFF	TGTGCCACCAGCAGAGATATGGGAGGGGTCAATGAGCAGTTCTTC
.	TRBV20-1	TRBJ2-5	12	.	CSATSNQETQYF	TGCAGTGCTACCAGCAACCAAGAGACCCAGTACTTC
few	TRBV7-7	TRBJ2-1	13	.	CASSLARDHEQFF	TGTGCTAGCAGCTTAGCCAGGGACCATGAGCAGTTCTTC
once	TRBV30	TRBJ2-7	15	TRBD2	CAWRDGLAVEYEQYF	TGTGCCTGGAGGGACGGACTAGCGGTTGAATACGAGCAGTACTTC
once	TRBV6-5	TRBJ2-7	15	.	CVSSYSQGTTYEQYF	TGTGTCAGCAGTTACTCTCAGGGAACCACCTACGAGCAGTACTTC
few	TRBV5-1	TRBJ2-1	15	.	CASSSILVGSGEQFF	TGCGCCAGCAGCTCAATACTAGTTGGGAGCGGTGAGCAGTTCTTC
.	TRBV20-1	TRBJ1-2	15	TRBD1	CSAAPSDRGDYGYTF	TGCAGTGCTGCCCCTTCCGACAGGGGAGACTATGGCTACACCTTC
many	TRBV28	TRBJ1-1	14	.	CASRDGTANTEAFF	TGTGCCAGCAGGGACGGGACGGCGAACACTGAAGCTTTCTTT
.	TRBV20-1	TRBJ2-1	15	TRBD1	CSARGVTGAYNEQFF	TGCAGTGCTAGAGGGGTGACAGGGGCCTACAATGAGCAGTTCTTC
.	TRBV9	TRBJ2-1	17	TRBD2	CASSVAVRGREDNEQFF	TGTGCCAGCAGCGTAGCGGTACGGGGGAGGGAAGACAATGAGCAGTTCTTC
few	TRBV2	TRBJ1-5	16	TRBD1	CASSSSGTGEIQPQHF	TGTGCCAGCAGTTCCTCTGGGACAGGGGAAATACAGCCCCAGCATTTT